Presented here are 25 T cell receptor beta chains from one specimen sequenced in a study of long-term antiretroviral therapy in people with HIV. Survey-level immunoSEQ v3.0 assays were run. Some clones are missing from TCRdb's copy, which holds only in-frame ones; the method was immunoSEQ multiplex PCR. Among tens of thousands of clones listed, 65% to 75% were seen once. The sample here was unsorted PBMCs, taken 3 years after starting antiretroviral therapy. Receptor source: a man between 50 and 59 years old with HIV.

Note on this clone: At one boundary the junction diverges from the germline segment, which might be a read error. The chain is built from TRBV7-9 and TRBJ2-1, with D perhaps matching TRBD2 (6 bases). The CDR3 runs to 14 residues. Germline assignment: CDR1 SEHNR and CDR2 FQNEAQ (reference sequence). CDR3 sequence: CASSLATSYNEQFF. CDR3 in DNA: TGTGCCAGCAGCCTAGCGACTAGTTACAATGAGCAGTTCTTC.

The chain recombines TRBV2 with TRBJ1-5; TRBD1 might be the D (6 bases). The CDR3 covers 14 residues. Germline V gene sequence: CDR1 SNHLY, CDR2 FYNNEI. Trimming shortened V by 5 bases and J by 5 bases, and 13 bases separated the two germline ends. CDR3 residues: CASSPDSYYQPQHF. The CDR3 DNA reads as TGTGCCAGCAGTCCGGACAGTTACTATCAGCCCCAGCATTTT.

The J gene is TRBJ2-2, the V gene TRBV11-3, with 10 positions matching TRBD1. In germline, CDR1 is SGHNT, CDR2 YENEEA. Trimming took 0 bases from V and 5 from J; bases not matched to a gene: 6. The CDR3 loop spans 17 amino acids. CDR3 coding DNA: TGTGCCAGCAGCTTAGATCCCGGGACAGGGGATACCGGGGAGCTGTTTTTT. It codes for CASSLDPGTGDTGELFF.

The rearrangement joins TRBV2 to TRBJ1-2; D may be TRBD1 (5 bases). V lost 2 bases and J 3 bases, leaving 7 bases between the germline ends. The length of the CDR3 is 13 residues. Germline CDR1 SNHLY, CDR2 FYNNEI. The DNA of the CDR3 is TGTGCCAGCAGTGAAATGACAGACTATGGCTACACCTTC. As protein: CASSEMTDYGYTF. The variable domain in full, completed from reference TRBV2 and TRBJ1-2, reads EPEVTQTPSHQVTQMGQEVILRCVPISNHLYFYWYRQILGQKVEFLVSFYNNEISEKSEIFDDQFSVERPDGSNFTLKIRSTKLEDSAMYFCASSEMTDYGYTFGSGTRLTVV.

The V gene is TRBV7-9, the J gene TRBJ1-2; D is perhaps TRBD1 (5 bases). The length of the CDR3 is 15 residues. From germline, CDR1 is SEHNR and CDR2 FQNEAQ (reference sequence). The germline V and J ends were trimmed by 5 bases and 6 bases, with 19 bases remaining between them. CDR3 protein: CASSPTGPPGNGYTF. The CDR3 DNA sequence: TGTGCCAGCAGCCCTACGGGGCCTCCAGGGAATGGCTACACCTTC. Filled out from reference TRBV7-9 and TRBJ1-2, the complete variable domain reads DTGVSQNPRHKITKRGQNVTFRCDPISEHNRLYWYRQTLGQGPEFLTYFQNEAQLEKSRLLSDRFSAERPKGSFSTLEIQRTEQGDSAMYLCASSPTGPPGNGYTFGSGTRLTVV.

J is TRBJ1-5 and V is TRBV9; D is unresolved. V was cut by 3 bases and J by 2 bases, with 15 bases left in between. Germline V CDR1 and CDR2: SGDLS, YYNGEE. There are 16 residues in the CDR3. CDR3 sequence (DNA): TGTGCCAGCAGCGCTACCAAGGGTTGGGGCAATCAGCCCCAGCATTTT. Protein product: CASSATKGWGNQPQHF.

The genes are TRBV2 and TRBJ2-2; the D is unclear. V lost 6 bases and J lost 6, with 11 bases in between. This CDR3 region has 13 residues. CDR1 and CDR2 (germline): SNHLY, FYNNEI. The CDR3 DNA reads as TGTGCCAGCAGCCCGAGTGGTTCCGGGGAGCTGTTTTTT. Its translation is CASSPSGSGELFF.

The chain links TRBV27 to TRBJ2-1; no definite D call. CDR1 and CDR2 from the germline V gene are MNHEY and SMNVEV (reference sequence). Trimming cost V 5 bases and J 0 bases, with 5 bases left between them. The CDR3 is made up of 13 amino acids. The CDR3 DNA reads as TGTGCCAGCAGTCGACGCTCCTACAATGAGCAGTTCTTC. It encodes CASSRRSYNEQFF.

The genes are TRBV23-1 and TRBJ1-1; weak D call: TRBD1 (5 bases). TRBV23-1 is sorted into the ORF group, with uncertain function. This CDR3 spans 13 amino acids. V was trimmed by 6 bases and J by 3 bases, leaving 11 bases between them. The CDR3 reads CASRTELDTEAFF. The CDR3 DNA is TGCGCCAGCAGGACAGAGCTGGACACTGAAGCTTTCTTT.

This chain joins TRBV5-4 and TRBJ2-3; D remains unclear. The CDR3 runs 13 residues. V was shortened by 0 bases and J by 3 bases, with 5 bases between the two germline ends. The V gene's germline CDR1 is SGHNT and CDR2 YYREEE (reference sequence). The CDR3 DNA reads TGTGCCAGCAGCTTGGCAGATACAGATACGCAGTATTTT. Amino acids: CASSLADTDTQYF.

The genes are TRBV6-1 and TRBJ2-6; D unclear. From germline, CDR1 is MNHNS and CDR2 SASEGT. Trimming cost V 10 bases and J 0 bases, with 7 bases left between them. The CDR3 totals 13 residues. CDR3 amino acids: CATEYSGANVLTF. In DNA, the CDR3 is TGTGCCACAGAGTACTCTGGGGCCAACGTCCTGACTTTC.

This chain connects TRBV15 to TRBJ1-1; D unresolved. The germline V and J ends were trimmed by 0 bases and 6 bases, with 8 bases remaining between them. The CDR3 is made up of 13 amino acids. The germline CDR1 and CDR2 sequences are LNHNV and YYDKDF (reference sequence). CDR3 protein: CATSRDLEAEAFF. The CDR3 DNA reads as TGTGCCACCAGCAGAGATCTCGAGGCTGAAGCTTTCTTT.

The rearrangement joins TRBV7-3 to TRBJ2-2; D is unresolved. CDR1 SGHTA and CDR2 FQGTGA come from the germline V gene. CDR3 size: 14 residues. Between the trimmed V and J ends, which lost 1 base and 5 bases, there was a span of 8 bases. CDR3 bases: TGTGCCAGCAGCTTAAATGGGTTAACCGGGGAGCTGTTTTTT. Amino acids: CASSLNGLTGELFF.

The chain uses TRBV10-3 and TRBJ1-2; D possibly corresponds to TRBD1 (5 bases). The CDR3 covers 15 residues. Trimming removed 6 bases from V and 0 bases from J, with 14 bases in between. CDR1 and CDR2 (germline): ENHRY, SYGVKD. The CDR3 DNA reads as TGTGCCATCAGCACCTCGGACAAATCTAACTATGGCTACACCTTC. Its protein is CAISTSDKSNYGYTF.

The chain recombines TRBV18 with TRBJ2-3; D may be TRBD2 (5 bases). The CDR3 extends over 13 amino acids. Per germline, CDR1 KGHSH and CDR2 LQKENI. V lost 2 bases, J lost 7 bases, and 10 bases lay in between. CDR3 sequence: CASSPAGENTQYF. In nucleotides, the CDR3 is TGTGCCAGCTCACCAGCCGGGGAAAATACGCAGTATTTT. The complete variable domain, with remaining parts taken from reference TRBV18 and TRBJ2-3, reads NAGVMQNPRHLVRRRGQEARLRCSPMKGHSHVYWYRQLPEEGLKFMVYLQKENIIDESGMPKERFSAEFPKEGPSILRIQQVVRGDSAAYFCASSPAGENTQYFGPGTRLTVL.

This clone was recorded a few times. The chain uses TRBV5-1 and TRBJ2-7; no clear D gene. Germline V gene lookup returns CDR1 SGHRS and CDR2 YFSETQ. V was pared by 3 bases and J by 0 bases, with 4 bases between. CDR3 length: 12 residues. CDR3 loop: CASSSRSYEQYF. In nucleotides, the CDR3 is TGCGCCAGCAGCTCCCGCTCCTACGAGCAGTACTTC.

The rearrangement joins TRBV28 to TRBJ1-6; TRBD1 matches 7 bases. The junction had 4 bases not matched to a gene; V was cut back by 3 bases and J by 8 bases. Per the germline V gene, CDR1 is MDHEN and CDR2 is SYDVKM. This CDR3 has 14 amino acids. Written as DNA, the CDR3 is TGTGCCAGCAGTTTCCCAGGGGGGTATTCACCCCTCCACTTT. Protein sequence: CASSFPGGYSPLHF. The entire variable domain, with the rest obtained from reference TRBV28 and TRBJ1-6, is as follows: DVKVTQSSRYLVKRTGEKVFLECVQDMDHENMFWYRQDPGLGLRLIYFSYDVKMKEKGDIPEGYSVSREKKERFSLILESASTNQTSMYLCASSFPGGYSPLHFGNGTRLTVT.

The V and J genes are TRBV29-1 and TRBJ1-2; 7 bases are shared with TRBD1. There are 11 residues in the CDR3. Trimming took 6 bases from V and 7 from J; bases not matched to a gene: 5. Germline assignment: CDR1 SQVTM and CDR2 ANQGSEA. CDR3 in amino acids: CSVDRQGGYTF. CDR3 DNA: TGCAGCGTCGATCGACAGGGTGGCTACACCTTC.

The chain combines TRBV11-2 with TRBJ1-2; D might be TRBD1 (5 bases). Germline V gives CDR1 SGHAT, CDR2 FQNNGV. V was shortened by 5 bases and J by 0 bases, with 7 bases between the two germline ends. The CDR3 loop spans 13 amino acids. The CDR3: CASSRQSNYGYTF. The CDR3, as DNA: TGTGCCAGCAGCCGACAGTCTAACTATGGCTACACCTTC. The variable domain in full, completed from reference TRBV11-2 and TRBJ1-2, reads EAGVAQSPRYKIIEKRQSVAFWCNPISGHATLYWYQQILGQGPKLLIQFQNNGVVDDSQLPKDRFSAERLKGVDSTLKIQPAKLEDSAVYLCASSRQSNYGYTFGSGTRLTVV.

The chain links TRBV4-2 to TRBJ2-3; 8 bases line up with TRBD2. The junction had 5 bases not matched to a gene; V was cut back by 0 bases and J by 3 bases. The CDR3 has 16 residues. CDR1 is LGHNA and CDR2 is YNFKEQ in the germline V gene. Written as DNA, the CDR3 is TGTGCCAGCAGCCAAGATCCGCGACTAGCGACAGATACGCAGTATTTT. Its translation is CASSQDPRLATDTQYF.

This clone was observed a few times. This chain connects TRBV28 to TRBJ2-2, with TRBD1 matching over 9 bases. The germline V gene has CDR1 MDHEN and CDR2 SYDVKM. V dropped 4 bases and J dropped 5; count of bases not matched to a gene: 5. The CDR3 covers 15 residues. The CDR3 nucleotides are TGTGCCAGCAGTTACCGGGACAGGGCGACCGGGGAGCTGTTTTTT. Translating gives CASSYRDRATGELFF.

The CDR3: CASSPPPGSSYEQYF. The CDR3 nucleotides read TGTGCCAGCAGCCCCCCCCCGGGTTCCTCCTACGAGCAGTACTTC. The rearrangement links TRBV5-4 to TRBJ2-7; no definite D call. This CDR3 contains 15 residues. Germline CDR1 and CDR2: SGHNT and YYREEE (reference sequence). V lost 4 bases and J lost 0, with 14 bases in between.

V is TRBV5-6 and J is TRBJ2-1, with no clear D. CDR1 is SGHDT, CDR2 YYEEEE, per germline. With 0 bases removed from V and 6 bases from J, the gap between germline ends came to 16 bases. The CDR3 loop spans 16 amino acids. CDR3 nucleotide sequence: TGTGCCAGCAGCTTGGCCATCGGAGTCAACCCCAATGAGCAGTTCTTC. It specifies CASSLAIGVNPNEQFF.

The chain has TRBV4-3 and TRBJ2-1; D is unresolved. V was cut by 0 bases and J by 3 bases, with 9 bases left in between. The CDR3 loop spans 15 amino acids. Germline CDR1 reads LGHNA; CDR2 reads YSLEER. CDR3 DNA sequence: TGCGCCAGCAGCCAAGACGCAGGTAACTACAATGAGCAGTTCTTC. Translation gives CASSQDAGNYNEQFF.

The chain joins TRBV7-6 to TRBJ2-1; D possibly corresponds to TRBD2 (6 bases). The CDR3 sequence is 13 residues long. Germline CDR1 reads SGHVS; CDR2 reads FNYEAQ. V was clipped by 5 bases and J by 8 bases, with 13 bases between them. The CDR3 region has the DNA TGTGCCAGCAGCCACGGGACTCCGCATGAGCAGTTCTTC. This sequence encodes CASSHGTPHEQFF.